The 24 T cell receptor beta chains below come from one sample, sequenced in a study of long-term antiretroviral therapy in people with HIV. Sequencing used immunoSEQ v3.0 at survey level. Clones were read by immunoSEQ multiplex PCR, and TCRdb kept only the in-frame ones, dropping some. This repertoire shows more than 11,000 clones, 84% found once; its top ten account for about 7%. This specimen was unsorted PBMCs, taken 0.4 years after starting antiretroviral therapy. Source of these receptors: a man aged 25-40 years with HIV.

This chain joins TRBV11-2 and TRBJ1-1; D is ambiguous. There are 12 residues in the CDR3. Looked up from germline, CDR1 is SGHAT and CDR2 is FQNNGV. Trimming removed 2 bases from V and 5 bases from J, with 6 bases in between. Written as DNA, the CDR3 is TGTGCCAGCAGCTTATTAAGTACTGAAGCTTTCTTT. Amino acids: CASSLLSTEAFF.

The gene calls are TRBV7-9 and TRBJ1-4; D call uncertain. V lost 1 base, J lost 0 bases, and 6 bases lay in between. Germline V CDR1 and CDR2: SEHNR, FQNEAQ (reference sequence). The CDR3 spans 15 residues. The CDR3 DNA is TGTGCCAGCAGCTTAGACGGGACAACTAATGAAAAACTGTTTTTT. Its translation: CASSLDGTTNEKLFF. Together with reference TRBV7-9 and TRBJ1-4, the CDR3 gives the full variable domain: DTGVSQNPRHKITKRGQNVTFRCDPISEHNRLYWYRQTLGQGPEFLTYFQNEAQLEKSRLLSDRFSAERPKGSFSTLEIQRTEQGDSAMYLCASSLDGTTNEKLFFGSGTQLSVL.

This rearrangement joins TRBV30 to TRBJ1-1, with unresolved D. The germline V gene has CDR1 GTSNPN and CDR2 SVGIG (reference sequence). CDR3 size: 12 residues. Trimming took off 0 bases at V and 4 bases at J, with 6 bases between the two ends. The DNA of the CDR3 is TGTGCCTGGAGTGTCGGGAGCACTGAAGCTTTCTTT. Translated: CAWSVGSTEAFF.

The V and J genes are TRBV5-6 and TRBJ1-2; possible D gene TRBD1, 6 bases. Germline lookup yields CDR1 SGHDT and CDR2 YYEEEE. This CDR3 spans 13 amino acids. V shed 0 bases and J shed 7 bases, with 10 bases lying between them. The CDR3: CASSLEGVAGYTF. DNA for the CDR3: TGTGCCAGCAGCTTGGAGGGGGTGGCTGGCTACACCTTC.

V gene TRBV4-3 combines with J gene TRBJ2-4; 8 bases match TRBD2. Losses at the gene ends were 0 bases for V and 6 bases for J; bases not matched to a gene: 4. Germline values: CDR1 LGHNA, CDR2 YSLEER. The CDR3 consists of 15 residues. CDR3 in DNA: TGCGCCAGCAGCCAAGATTTAGGGACTAGAAACATTCAGTACTTC. Its translation: CASSQDLGTRNIQYF.

The J gene is TRBJ2-3, the V gene TRBV4-2, with 12 bases fitting TRBD2. CDR1 is LGHNA, CDR2 YNFKEQ, per germline. The CDR3 has 22 amino acids. With V trimmed by 2 bases and J by 0 bases, 18 bases remained unmatched. The CDR3 DNA sequence: TGTGCCAGCAGCCAAAAAGAACTAGCGGGAGGATGGTTTGCAACTAGCACAGATACGCAGTATTTT. Amino acids: CASSQKELAGGWFATSTDTQYF.

In this sample, this clone turned up a few times. The J gene is TRBJ2-7, the V gene TRBV6-5; 9 nucleotides match TRBD2. The CDR3 is 15 residues long. In germline, CDR1 is MNHEY, CDR2 SVGAGI. J lost 3 bases, V lost 6 bases, and 9 bases had no gene match. The CDR3 sequence is CASRDSGTSRYEQYF. In DNA form, the CDR3 reads TGTGCCAGCAGGGATTCCGGGACTAGCCGCTACGAGCAGTACTTC.

Written as DNA, the CDR3 is TGTGCCACCGGTAGCGGCACCGGGGAGCTGTTTTTT. It codes for CATGSGTGELFF. The rearrangement uses TRBV10-3 and TRBJ2-2, with TRBD2 as a possible D gene (6 bases). CDR1 is ENHRY, CDR2 SYGVKD, per germline. This CDR3 comprises 12 residues. V lost 10 bases, J lost 4 bases, and 10 bases lay in between.

CDR3 sequence (DNA): TGTGCCAGCAGCTTAGGGGACTGGGGACAGAGCAATCAGCCCCAGCATTTT. The encoded protein is CASSLGDWGQSNQPQHF. The gene calls are TRBV7-2 and TRBJ1-5; 7 bases fit TRBD1. Trimming took 1 base from V and 1 from J; bases not matched to a gene: 7. There are 17 residues in the CDR3. CDR1 is SGHTA and CDR2 is FQGNSA in the germline V gene.

V gene TRBV9 combines with J gene TRBJ2-7; 8 bases map to TRBD1. Germline lookup yields CDR1 SGDLS and CDR2 YYNGEE. The CDR3 contains 14 residues. Trimming at V came to 4 bases and at J to 5 bases, leaving 8 bases not matched to a gene. In DNA form, the CDR3 reads TGTGCCAGCAGCTTCCGGACAGGGCTCGACGAGCAGTACTTC. This translates into CASSFRTGLDEQYF.

The chain joins TRBV25-1 to TRBJ2-2, with 8 positions matching TRBD1. Trimming cost V 1 base and J 3 bases; bases outside gene matches: 4. Germline loops: CDR1 MGHDK, CDR2 SYGVNS. The CDR3 covers 16 residues. The CDR3 bases are TGTGCCAGCAGTGAATTGGGCAGGGGGCACACCGGGGAGCTGTTTTTT. Translating gives CASSELGRGHTGELFF.

V gene TRBV25-1 combines with J gene TRBJ1-5; 7 nucleotides align to TRBD1. Germline loops: CDR1 MGHDK, CDR2 SYGVNS. This CDR3 is built from 13 residues. The V gene end was trimmed by 8 bases and the J gene end by 6 bases; junction bases not matched to a gene: 7. This chain's CDR3 is CASQGGGSQPQHF. The DNA for the CDR3 is TGTGCCAGCCAGGGGGGGGGCAGTCAGCCCCAGCATTTT.

The chain links TRBV6-5 to TRBJ2-7; perhaps TRBD2 as D (5 bases). Germline V gene lookup returns CDR1 MNHEY and CDR2 SVGAGI. Trimming stripped 7 bases from V and 10 bases from J, with 14 bases between. The CDR3 consists of 11 residues. The CDR3 protein is CASKEAAVQYF. The CDR3 coding sequence is TGTGCCAGCAAGGAAGCGGCAGTACAGTACTTC.

This clone was detected a few times. The rearrangement links TRBV10-2 to TRBJ2-1, with a possible D match to TRBD1 (5 bases). Germline CDR1 and CDR2: WSHSY and SAAADI. The CDR3 spans 16 residues. Trimming took off 4 bases at V and 2 bases at J, with 15 bases between the two ends. The CDR3 here is CASSVRVDRPYNEQFF. CDR3 nucleotides: TGCGCCAGCAGTGTGAGAGTCGACAGACCCTACAATGAGCAGTTCTTC.

Written as DNA, the CDR3 is TGCAGCGTTGATGGGACAGGGCTCAATGAGCAGTTCTTC. It codes for CSVDGTGLNEQFF. This sequence joins TRBV29-1 and TRBJ2-1; 9 bases agree with TRBD1. The V segment lost 3 bases and the J segment 6 bases; nucleotides outside the gene matches: 3. Germline loops: CDR1 SQVTM, CDR2 ANQGSEA. This CDR3 contains 13 residues.

This chain connects TRBV7-9 to TRBJ2-1, with TRBD2 matching 7 bases. Germline values: CDR1 SEHNR, CDR2 FQNEAQ (reference sequence). The CDR3 consists of 15 residues. The V gene end was trimmed by 3 bases and the J gene end by 12 bases; junction bases not matched to a gene: 14. The chain's CDR3 is CASSFSRDYSILQFF. The CDR3 DNA reads TGTGCCAGCAGCTTTTCCCGGGACTACTCTATATTGCAGTTCTTC. Full variable domain (missing parts from reference TRBV7-9 and TRBJ2-1): DTGVSQNPRHKITKRGQNVTFRCDPISEHNRLYWYRQTLGQGPEFLTYFQNEAQLEKSRLLSDRFSAERPKGSFSTLEIQRTEQGDSAMYLCASSFSRDYSILQFFGPGTRLTVL.

The chain uses TRBV30 and TRBJ2-1; no reliable D call. CDR3 length equals 13 residues. CDR1 is GTSNPN, CDR2 SVGIG, per germline (reference sequence). V was clipped by 0 bases and J by 6 bases, with 9 bases between them. DNA for the CDR3: TGTGCCTGGAGTGTACTTTGGGGCAATGAGCAGTTCTTC. As protein: CAWSVLWGNEQFF.

J is TRBJ1-4 and V is TRBV6-5, with TRBD1 matching 8 bases. Per germline, CDR1 MNHEY and CDR2 SVGAGI. V lost 2 bases, J lost 5 bases, and 4 bases stayed unmatched. The CDR3 has 15 residues. In DNA form, the CDR3 reads TGTGCCAGCAGTTACGGGGACAGGAGGAATGAAAAACTGTTTTTT. Amino acids: CASSYGDRRNEKLFF.

V is TRBV10-1 and J is TRBJ2-1, with D tentatively TRBD1 (6 bases). This CDR3 region has 16 residues. V lost 4 bases, J lost 0 bases, and 13 bases lay in between. Germline V gives CDR1 WNHNN, CDR2 SYGVQD (reference sequence). The CDR3: CASSGQEPSSYNEQFF. In DNA form, the CDR3 reads TGCGCCAGCAGTGGACAGGAACCGAGCTCCTACAATGAGCAGTTCTTC.

The J gene is TRBJ2-3, the V gene TRBV5-1; 8 nucleotides agree with TRBD2. The germline V gene has CDR1 SGHRS and CDR2 YFSETQ. The junction had 3 bases not matched to a gene; V was cut back by 0 bases and J by 0 bases. This CDR3 has 16 amino acids. CDR3 sequence: CASSLERGYSTDTQYF. CDR3 bases: TGCGCCAGCAGCTTGGAGCGGGGGTACAGCACAGATACGCAGTATTTT.

The chain recombines TRBV5-5 with TRBJ1-3; D uncertain. V dropped 5 bases and J dropped 4 bases, with 16 bases sitting between them. Germline V lookup: CDR1 SGHKS, CDR2 YYEKEE (reference sequence). The CDR3 has 15 residues. In DNA form, the CDR3 reads TGTGCCAGCAGTGGGAGGGCTTCGGGAGGAAACACCATATATTTT. Its protein product is CASSGRASGGNTIYF.

The chain combines TRBV19 with TRBJ1-2; D gene uncertain. The V end was cut by 6 bases, the J end by 0 bases, with 11 bases between. Germline V gene sequence: CDR1 LNHDA, CDR2 SQIVND (reference sequence). The CDR3 has 14 residues. The CDR3 loop is CASSRMGANYGYTF. CDR3 DNA sequence: TGTGCCAGTAGCCGTATGGGAGCTAACTATGGCTACACCTTC.

This clone turned up a few times. J is TRBJ2-2 and V is TRBV5-1; 11 bases are a match to TRBD2. V gave up 0 bases and J gave up 4 bases; unmatched junction bases: 2. The CDR3 extends over 16 amino acids. The germline gives CDR1 SGHRS, CDR2 YFSETQ. CDR3 nucleotides: TGCGCCAGCAGCTTGGCGCTAGCGGGAGGCACCGGGGAGCTGTTTTTT. Its protein is CASSLALAGGTGELFF.

V gene TRBV27 combines with J gene TRBJ2-3; perhaps TRBD1 as D (5 bases). CDR3 length: 17 amino acids. Germline CDR1 is MNHEY and CDR2 is SMNVEV (reference sequence). Trimming stripped 4 bases from V and 0 bases from J, with 17 bases between. CDR3 nucleotides: TGTGCCAGCAGTTCAAAAACAGGTGCCTTTAGCACAGATACGCAGTATTTT. Protein: CASSSKTGAFSTDTQYF.